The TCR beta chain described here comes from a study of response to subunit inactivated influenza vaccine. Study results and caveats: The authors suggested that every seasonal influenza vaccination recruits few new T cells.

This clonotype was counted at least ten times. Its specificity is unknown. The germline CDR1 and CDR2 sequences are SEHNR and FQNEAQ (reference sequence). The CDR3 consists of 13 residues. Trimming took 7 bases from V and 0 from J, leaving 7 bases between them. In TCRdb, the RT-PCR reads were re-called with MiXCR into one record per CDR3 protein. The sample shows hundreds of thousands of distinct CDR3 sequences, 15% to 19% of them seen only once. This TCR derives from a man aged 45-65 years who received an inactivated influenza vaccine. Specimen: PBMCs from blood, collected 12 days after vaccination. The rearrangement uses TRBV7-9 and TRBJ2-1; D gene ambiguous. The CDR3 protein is CASTKGSYNEQFF. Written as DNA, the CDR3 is TGTGCCAGCACGAAGGGCTCCTACAATGAGCAGTTCTTC.